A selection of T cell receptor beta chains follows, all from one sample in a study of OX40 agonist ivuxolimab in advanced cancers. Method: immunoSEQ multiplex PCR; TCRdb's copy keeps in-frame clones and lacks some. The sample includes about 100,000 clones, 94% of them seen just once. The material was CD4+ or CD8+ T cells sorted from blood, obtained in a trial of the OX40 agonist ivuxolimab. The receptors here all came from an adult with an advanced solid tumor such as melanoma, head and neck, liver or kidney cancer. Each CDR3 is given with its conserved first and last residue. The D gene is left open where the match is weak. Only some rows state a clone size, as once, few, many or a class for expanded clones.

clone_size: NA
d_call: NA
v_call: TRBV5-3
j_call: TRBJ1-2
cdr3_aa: CARSAARRGGYTF
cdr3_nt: TGTGCCAGAAGCGCCGCCCGACGAGGAGGCTACACCTTC

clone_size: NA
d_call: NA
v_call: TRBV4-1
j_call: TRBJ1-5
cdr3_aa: CASSQGQTSNQPQHF
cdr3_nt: TGCGCCAGCAGCCAAGGACAGACCAGCAATCAGCCCCAGCATTTT

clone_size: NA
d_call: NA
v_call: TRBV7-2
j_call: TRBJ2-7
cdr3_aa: CASSFSNEQYF
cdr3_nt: TGTGCCAGCAGCTTTTCCAACGAGCAGTACTTC

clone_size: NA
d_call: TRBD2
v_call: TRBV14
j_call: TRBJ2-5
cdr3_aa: CASSQTGGKETQYF
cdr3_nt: TGTGCCAGCAGCCAAACGGGGGGGAAGGAGACCCAGTACTTC

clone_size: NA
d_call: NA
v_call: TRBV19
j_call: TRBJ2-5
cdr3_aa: CASSKWTDFQETQYF
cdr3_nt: TGTGCCAGTAGTAAATGGACAGATTTCCAAGAGACCCAGTACTTC

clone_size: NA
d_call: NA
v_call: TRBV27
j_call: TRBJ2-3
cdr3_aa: CASSPGQFTTDTQYF
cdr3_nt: TGTGCCAGCAGTCCGGGACAATTTACCACAGATACGCAGTATTTT

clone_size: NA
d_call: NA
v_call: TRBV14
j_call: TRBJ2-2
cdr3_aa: CASSWTLTKGELFF
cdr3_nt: TGTGCCAGCAGCTGGACTTTGACTAAGGGGGAGCTGTTTTTT

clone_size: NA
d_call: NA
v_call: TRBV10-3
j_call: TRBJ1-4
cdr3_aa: CAIRQAENEKLFF
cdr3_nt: TGTGCCATCAGACAGGCGGAGAATGAAAAACTGTTTTTT

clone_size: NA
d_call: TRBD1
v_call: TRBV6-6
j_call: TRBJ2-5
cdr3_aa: CASSSDRGGETQYF
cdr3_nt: TGTGCCAGCAGTTCGGACAGGGGGGGAGAGACCCAGTACTTC

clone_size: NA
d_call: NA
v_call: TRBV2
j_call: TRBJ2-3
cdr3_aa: CASSELTQYF
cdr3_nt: TGTGCCAGCAGTGAACTTACGCAGTATTTT

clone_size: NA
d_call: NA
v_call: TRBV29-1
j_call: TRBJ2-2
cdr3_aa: CSVDGDSHTGELFF
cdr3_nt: TGCAGCGTTGACGGGGACTCACACACCGGGGAGCTGTTTTTT

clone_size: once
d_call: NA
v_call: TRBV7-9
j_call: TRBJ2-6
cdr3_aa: CASSPDVGANVLTF
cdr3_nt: TGTGCCAGCAGCCCAGACGTGGGGGCCAACGTCCTGACTTTC

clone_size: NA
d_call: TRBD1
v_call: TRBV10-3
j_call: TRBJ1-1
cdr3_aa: CAIRQGGTEAFF
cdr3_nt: TGTGCCATCAGGCAGGGGGGGACTGAAGCTTTCTTT

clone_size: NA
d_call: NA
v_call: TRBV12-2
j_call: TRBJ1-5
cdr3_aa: CASRSHPEGVDNQPQHF
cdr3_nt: TGTGCAAGTCGCTCACACCCGGAGGGGGTGGACAATCAGCCCCAGCATTTT

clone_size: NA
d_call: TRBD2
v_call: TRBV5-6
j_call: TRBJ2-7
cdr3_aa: CASRHGLAADEQYF
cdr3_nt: TGTGCCAGCAGACACGGACTAGCCGCGGACGAGCAGTACTTC

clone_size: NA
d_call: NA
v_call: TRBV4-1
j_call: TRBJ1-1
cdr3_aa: CASSRGPMNTEAFF
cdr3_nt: TGCGCCAGCAGCCGGGGTCCGATGAACACTGAAGCTTTCTTT